This T cell receptor beta chain was identified in a study of PD-L1 blockade in urothelial cancer. Patients each gave 1 to 8 samples, pretreatment and on-treatment. Produced via immunoSEQ multiplex PCR; TCRdb's table is partial and in-frame only. The profile shows some 45,000 clones, more than 70% of them singletons. The V and J ends lost 4 bases and 5 bases respectively, with 12 bases between them. CDR3 length equals 13 residues. The germline gives CDR1 SGHTA, CDR2 FQGNSA. This specimen consisted of PBMCs, obtained around atezolizumab (anti-PD-L1) treatment. The sequence came from a man older than 75 with urothelial cancer. V and J are TRBV7-2 and TRBJ2-7; D is perhaps TRBD2 (5 bases). CDR3 loop: CASSYGPGDEQYF. CDR3 nucleotide sequence: TGTGCCAGCAGCTACGGGCCCGGGGACGAGCAGTACTTC.